A selection of T cell receptor beta chains follows, all from one sample in a study of T-cell memory formation after mild COVID-19. TCRdb fed the 5' RACE reads into MiXCR, producing one record per CDR3 protein. The sample shows roughly 200,000 distinct CDR3 sequences, 16% of them seen only once. The sample was PBMCs or a T cell subset sorted from them (not recorded which). The receptors originated from an adult woman who had mild COVID-19 (a few samples of this study predate the infection). Cell type and time point are not known. Each CDR3 is given with its conserved first and last residue. D genes are given only for firm matches. A clone size is listed for some rows: how often the clone was seen (once, few, many), or a class if it is expanded.

j_call v_call clone_size d_call cdr3_aa cdr3_nt
TRBJ2-2 TRBV2 NA TRBD2 CASKLAANTGELFF TGTGCCAGCAAGCTAGCGGCGAACACCGGGGAGCTGTTTTTT
TRBJ2-7 TRBV4-2 many NA CASSQEQVAQQYF TGTGCCAGCAGCCAAGAGCAGGTAGCCCAGCAGTACTTC
TRBJ2-7 TRBV7-9 few TRBD2 CASSPGLAGLEQYF TGTGCCAGCAGCCCTGGACTAGCGGGGCTCGAGCAGTACTTC
TRBJ1-1 TRBV14 many NA CASSQGMNTEAFF TGTGCCAGCAGCCAAGGGATGAACACTGAAGCTTTCTTT
TRBJ2-1 TRBV6-2/TRBV6-3 many NA CASSYSGASGIYNEQFF TGTGCCAGCAGTTACTCGGGGGCTAGCGGTATATACAATGAGCAGTTCTTC
TRBJ2-7 TRBV6-5 few TRBD1 CASSRQGGSYEQYF TGTGCCAGCAGTCGACAGGGGGGTTCCTACGAGCAGTACTTC
TRBJ2-1 TRBV29-1 few NA CSVKGFDAGDQPKIDEQFF TGCAGCGTTAAGGGTTTCGACGCAGGGGACCAACCTAAAATTGATGAGCAGTTCTTC
TRBJ2-7 TRBV7-6 few NA CASSLGRGGDYEQYF TGTGCCAGCAGCTTGGGTAGAGGGGGGGATTACGAGCAGTACTTC
TRBJ2-2 TRBV7-9 NA NA CASSLPLTGELFF TGTGCCAGCAGCTTACCGTTGACCGGGGAGCTGTTTTTT
TRBJ1-4 TRBV7-9 few NA CASSPDSEKLFF TGTGCCAGCAGCCCGGACAGCGAAAAACTGTTTTTT
TRBJ1-2 TRBV7-2 once NA CASSLLAGYGYTF TGTGCCAGCAGCTTACTTGCCGGCTATGGCTACACCTTC
TRBJ2-1 TRBV3-1 few TRBD2 CASSPGGASYNEQFF TGTGCCAGCAGCCCCGGGGGGGCATCCTACAATGAGCAGTTCTTC
TRBJ2-7 TRBV30 NA NA CAWSGYRYEQYF TGTGCCTGGAGTGGGTACAGGTACGAGCAGTACTTC
TRBJ2-5 TRBV6-5 NA TRBD2 CASSYSSGRETQYF TGTGCCAGCAGTTACTCGAGCGGGAGGGAGACCCAGTACTTC
TRBJ2-1 TRBV7-3 few TRBD2 CASSLSGRATDEQFF TGTGCCAGCAGCTTAAGTGGGAGGGCCACAGATGAGCAGTTCTTC
TRBJ1-1 TRBV12-3/TRBV12-4 NA TRBD1 CASSADRLSTEAFF TGTGCCAGCAGTGCGGACAGGCTAAGCACTGAAGCTTTCTTT
TRBJ2-2 TRBV9 NA NA CASSVSAGELFF TGTGCCAGCAGCGTCAGCGCCGGGGAGCTGTTTTTT
TRBJ1-1 TRBV5-1 once NA CASSLGPPGEAFF TGCGCCAGCAGCTTGGGGCCGCCAGGGGAAGCTTTCTTT
TRBJ2-1 TRBV4-1 few TRBD1 CASSLGQGSSSYNEQFF TGCGCCAGCAGCCTAGGACAGGGGTCCTCCTCCTACAATGAGCAGTTCTTC
TRBJ2-2 TRBV6-1 NA NA CASSRDVAGELFF TGTGCCAGCAGCCGGGACGTAGCCGGGGAGCTGTTTTTT
TRBJ1-1 TRBV7-2 few NA CASSSGQLNTEAFF TGTGCCAGCAGCTCAGGGCAGCTGAACACTGAAGCTTTCTTT
TRBJ2-1 TRBV24-1 NA NA CATSAGQGLNEQFF TGTGCCACCAGTGCCGGCCAGGGGCTGAATGAGCAGTTCTTC
TRBJ2-2 TRBV5-1 few NA CASSLVADHPTGELFF TGCGCCAGCAGCTTGGTGGCAGACCATCCAACCGGGGAGCTGTTTTTT
TRBJ1-4 TRBV7-9 NA TRBD1 CASSVSGTGGEKLFF TGTGCCAGCAGCGTTTCAGGGACAGGAGGTGAAAAACTGTTTTTT
TRBJ2-3 TRBV12-3/TRBV12-4 few NA CASSGIDTQYF TGTGCCAGCAGTGGGATAGATACGCAGTATTTT
TRBJ2-7 TRBV7-9 NA NA CASSLHQRTYEQYF TGTGCCAGCAGCTTACATCAGCGGACCTACGAGCAGTACTTC
TRBJ2-5 TRBV4-2 NA NA CASSQQNLQETQYF TGTGCCAGCAGCCAACAGAATCTCCAAGAGACCCAGTACTTC
TRBJ2-1 TRBV3-1 NA NA CASSGDSPIYEQFF TGTGCCAGCAGCGGAGACAGTCCAATCTATGAGCAGTTCTTC
TRBJ2-1 TRBV12-3/TRBV12-4 NA TRBD2 CASIQLAGNTNEQFF TGTGCCAGCATCCAACTAGCGGGAAACACCAATGAGCAGTTCTTC
TRBJ1-6 TRBV6-5 NA TRBD1 CASSYSISGQGAYSPLHF TGTGCCAGCAGTTACTCGATCTCAGGACAGGGGGCCTATTCACCCCTCCACTTT
TRBJ2-1 TRBV7-2 many TRBD2 CASSLAPGLGSYNEQFF TGTGCCAGCAGCTTAGCGCCGGGACTAGGCTCCTACAATGAGCAGTTCTTC
TRBJ2-3 TRBV7-9 NA NA CASSVRGGLTTDTQYF TGTGCCAGCAGTGTTCGAGGGGGTTTGACCACAGATACGCAGTATTTT
TRBJ2-3 TRBV7-9 few NA CASSFFSGTDTQYF TGTGCCAGCAGCTTCTTCTCGGGGACAGATACGCAGTATTTT
TRBJ2-3 TRBV5-6 many NA CASSIRDIVSEDTQYF TGTGCCAGCAGCATCCGGGACATAGTGTCCGAGGATACGCAGTATTTT
TRBJ2-2 TRBV9 NA TRBD1 CASSVVWDRGTGELFF TGTGCCAGCAGCGTAGTCTGGGACAGGGGCACCGGGGAGCTGTTTTTT
TRBJ1-1 TRBV20-1 NA TRBD1 CSARDGQVKGPEAFF TGCAGTGCTAGAGATGGACAGGTCAAAGGGCCCGAAGCTTTCTTT
TRBJ2-3 TRBV4-2 NA NA CASSQDPRDTQYF TGTGCCAGCAGCCAAGACCCCAGGGATACGCAGTATTTT
TRBJ2-2 TRBV12-3/TRBV12-4 NA NA CASSLGQTRTGELFF TGTGCCAGCAGTTTAGGACAGACTCGCACCGGGGAGCTGTTTTTT
TRBJ2-2 TRBV2 few NA CASSEGGSVSVELFF TGTGCCAGCAGTGAAGGGGGATCGGTTAGCGTGGAGCTGTTTTTT
TRBJ2-3 TRBV4-2 few NA CASSPRGADTQYF TGTGCCAGCAGCCCCCGAGGAGCAGATACGCAGTATTTT
TRBJ2-1 TRBV19 NA TRBD2 CASSASSGRSWVSSYNEQFF TGTGCCAGTAGTGCTTCTAGCGGGAGAAGTTGGGTGAGCTCCTACAATGAGCAGTTCTTC
TRBJ2-1 TRBV7-9 NA TRBD1 CASSPPGQGGNEQFF TGTGCCAGCAGCCCGCCGGGACAGGGAGGGAATGAGCAGTTCTTC
TRBJ2-1 TRBV2 once TRBD2 CASSESTSGYYNEQFF TGTGCCAGCAGTGAAAGCACTAGCGGGTACTACAATGAGCAGTTCTTC
TRBJ2-3 TRBV18 many TRBD1 CASSPRGTGGGNTDTQYF TGTGCCAGCTCACCACGCGGGACAGGTGGTGGGAACACAGATACGCAGTATTTT
TRBJ1-5 TRBV30 few NA CAWTSGNQPQHF TGTGCCTGGACAAGCGGCAATCAGCCCCAGCATTTT
TRBJ2-3 TRBV20-1 few TRBD2 CSARASGRAGGTDTQYF TGCAGTGCTAGAGCTAGCGGGAGGGCCGGGGGCACAGATACGCAGTATTTT
TRBJ2-7 TRBV30 NA NA CAWSVFGGHEQYF TGTGCCTGGAGTGTATTTGGGGGCCACGAGCAGTACTTC
TRBJ1-3 TRBV9 few NA CASGTATGNTIYF TGTGCCAGCGGAACGGCTACTGGAAACACCATATATTTT
TRBJ2-7 TRBV7-2 few TRBD2 CASRLSGSSYEQYF TGTGCCAGCAGGTTAAGCGGGAGTTCCTACGAGCAGTACTTC
TRBJ2-7 TRBV6-2/TRBV6-3 NA TRBD2 CASSYPYWREGHEQYF TGTGCCAGCAGTTACCCGTACTGGCGGGAGGGCCACGAGCAGTACTTC
TRBJ2-3 TRBV11-2 NA NA CASSLVGGVGTDTQYF TGTGCCAGCAGCTTAGTAGGCGGGGTGGGGACAGATACGCAGTATTTT